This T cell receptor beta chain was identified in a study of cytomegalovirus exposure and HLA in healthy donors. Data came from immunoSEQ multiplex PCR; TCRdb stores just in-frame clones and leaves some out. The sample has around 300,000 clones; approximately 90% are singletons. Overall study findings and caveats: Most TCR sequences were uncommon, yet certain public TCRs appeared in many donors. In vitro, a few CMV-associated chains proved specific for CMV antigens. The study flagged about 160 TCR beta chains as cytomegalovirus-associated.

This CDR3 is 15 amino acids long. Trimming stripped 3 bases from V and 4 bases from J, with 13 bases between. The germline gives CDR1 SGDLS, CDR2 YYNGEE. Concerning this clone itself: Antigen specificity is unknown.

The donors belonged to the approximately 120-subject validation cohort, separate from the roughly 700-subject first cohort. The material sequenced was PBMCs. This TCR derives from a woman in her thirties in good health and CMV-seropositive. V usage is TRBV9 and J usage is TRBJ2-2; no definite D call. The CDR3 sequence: CASSAGRLTTGELFF. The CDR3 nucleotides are TGTGCCAGCAGCGCCGGGCGTCTGACCACCGGGGAGCTGTTTTTT.